This T cell receptor (beta chain) was sequenced in a study of CD8+ T cells in alopecia areata. Overall study: Each day, treated patients took oral tofacitinib twice, at 5 to 10 mg per dose.

Extracted RNA was reverse transcribed into cDNA, the sequencing template. Here immunoSEQ multiplex PCR was the method, and the copy in TCRdb shows in-frame clones only, minus some. The table records some 150,000 clones, more than 45% of them present only once. In this sample, this clone turned up a few times. There are 10 residues in the CDR3. Germline assignment: CDR1 SQVTM and CDR2 ANQGSEA. The germline V and J ends were trimmed by 7 bases and 7 bases, with 8 bases remaining between them. The chain has TRBV29-1 and TRBJ2-1, with D unclear. The sequenced sample was CD8+ T cells sorted from blood, obtained at week 0. The TCR comes from a human donor with alopecia areata. The CDR3 is CSAELNEQFF. The CDR3 DNA reads TGCAGCGCAGAGTTGAATGAGCAGTTCTTC.